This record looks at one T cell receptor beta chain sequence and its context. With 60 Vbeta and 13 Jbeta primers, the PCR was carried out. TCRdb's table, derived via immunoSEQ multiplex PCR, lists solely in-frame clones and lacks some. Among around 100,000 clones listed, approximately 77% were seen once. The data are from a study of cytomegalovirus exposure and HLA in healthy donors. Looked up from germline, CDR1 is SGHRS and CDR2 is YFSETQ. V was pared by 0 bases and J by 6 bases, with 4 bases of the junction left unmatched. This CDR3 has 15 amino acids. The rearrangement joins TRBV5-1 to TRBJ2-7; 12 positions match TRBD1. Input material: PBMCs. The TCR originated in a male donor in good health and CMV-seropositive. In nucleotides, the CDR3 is TGCGCCAGCAGCTTGGGTCGGGACAGGGGGCGCGAGCAGTACTTC. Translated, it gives CASSLGRDRGREQYF. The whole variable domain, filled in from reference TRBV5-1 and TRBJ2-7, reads KAGVTQTPRYLIKTRGQQVTLSCSPISGHRSVSWYQQTPGQGLQFLFEYFSETQRNKGNFPGRFSGRQFSNSRSEMNVSTLELGDSALYLCASSLGRDRGREQYFGPGTRLTVT.